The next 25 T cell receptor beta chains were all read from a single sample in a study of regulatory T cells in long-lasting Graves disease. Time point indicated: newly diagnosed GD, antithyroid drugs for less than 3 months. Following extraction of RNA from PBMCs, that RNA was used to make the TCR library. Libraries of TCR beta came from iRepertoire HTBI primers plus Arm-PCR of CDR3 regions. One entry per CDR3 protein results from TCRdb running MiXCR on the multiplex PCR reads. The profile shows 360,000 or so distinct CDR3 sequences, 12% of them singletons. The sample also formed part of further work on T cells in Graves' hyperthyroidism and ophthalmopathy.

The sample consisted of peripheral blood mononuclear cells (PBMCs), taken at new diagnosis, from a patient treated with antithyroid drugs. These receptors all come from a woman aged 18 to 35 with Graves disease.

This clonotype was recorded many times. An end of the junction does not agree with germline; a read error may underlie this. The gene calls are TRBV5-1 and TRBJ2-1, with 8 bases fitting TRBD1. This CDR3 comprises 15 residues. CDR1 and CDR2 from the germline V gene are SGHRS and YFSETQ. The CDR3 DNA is TGTGCCAGCAGCTTAGGACAGGGAGACGACAATGAGCAGTTCTTC. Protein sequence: CASSLGQGDDNEQFF.

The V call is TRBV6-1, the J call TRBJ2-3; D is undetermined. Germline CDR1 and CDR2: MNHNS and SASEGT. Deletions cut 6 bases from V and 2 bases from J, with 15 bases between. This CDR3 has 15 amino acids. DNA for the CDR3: TGTGCCAGCAGCGAAAACCCTGGTACCACAGATACGCAGTATTTT. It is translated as CASSENPGTTDTQYF.

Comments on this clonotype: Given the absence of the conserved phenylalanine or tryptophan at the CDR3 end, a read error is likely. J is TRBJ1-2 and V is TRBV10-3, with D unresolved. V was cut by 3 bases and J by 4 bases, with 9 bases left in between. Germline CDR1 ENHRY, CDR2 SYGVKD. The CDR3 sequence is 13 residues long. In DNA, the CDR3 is TGTGCCATCAGTGATTTGGCGTTCTATGGCTACACCTCC. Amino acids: CAISDLAFYGYTS.

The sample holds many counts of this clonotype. DNA for the CDR3: TGTGCCAGCAGTTTTGGGGGACGATCCTACGAGCAGTACGTC. This translates into CASSFGGRSYEQYV. The rearrangement uses TRBV12-3 or TRBV12-4 and TRBJ2-7, with D perhaps given as TRBD1 or TRBD2 (5 bases each). The V gene lost 3 bases and the J gene lost 1 base, with 10 bases spanning the gap. This CDR3 has 14 amino acids.

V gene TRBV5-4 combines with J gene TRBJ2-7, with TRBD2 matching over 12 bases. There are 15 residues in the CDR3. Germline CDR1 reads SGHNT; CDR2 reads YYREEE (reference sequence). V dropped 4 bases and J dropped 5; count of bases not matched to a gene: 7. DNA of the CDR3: TGTGCCAGCAGCCAGCCGACTAGCGGGAGTCACGAGCAGTACTTC. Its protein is CASSQPTSGSHEQYF.

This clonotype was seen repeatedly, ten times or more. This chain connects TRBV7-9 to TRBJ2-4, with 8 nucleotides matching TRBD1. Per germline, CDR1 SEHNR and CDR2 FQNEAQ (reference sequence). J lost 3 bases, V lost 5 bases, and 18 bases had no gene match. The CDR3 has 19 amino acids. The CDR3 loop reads CASSPMWGQDSVGKNIQYF. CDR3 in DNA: TGTGCCAGCAGCCCCATGTGGGGACAGGACTCCGTGGGCAAAAACATTCAGTACTTC.

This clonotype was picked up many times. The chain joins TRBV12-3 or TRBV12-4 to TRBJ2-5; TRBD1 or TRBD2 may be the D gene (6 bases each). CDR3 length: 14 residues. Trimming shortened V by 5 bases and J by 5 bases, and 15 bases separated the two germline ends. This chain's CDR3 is CASSPTGALETQYF. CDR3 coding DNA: TGTGCCAGCAGTCCGACGGGGGCTCTGGAGACCCAGTACTTC.

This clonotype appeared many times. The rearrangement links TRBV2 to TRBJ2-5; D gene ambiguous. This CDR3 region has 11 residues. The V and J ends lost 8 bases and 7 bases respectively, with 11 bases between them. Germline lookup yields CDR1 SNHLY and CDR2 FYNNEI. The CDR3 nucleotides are TGTGCCAGCCTTTCGGGTCGGACCCAGTACTTC. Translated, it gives CASLSGRTQYF.

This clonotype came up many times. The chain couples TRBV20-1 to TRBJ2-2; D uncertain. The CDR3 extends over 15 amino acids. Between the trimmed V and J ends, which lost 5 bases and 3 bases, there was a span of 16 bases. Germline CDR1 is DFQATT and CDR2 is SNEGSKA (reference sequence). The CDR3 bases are TGCAGTGCTCGCAAGGAATATCGAGACACCGGGGAGCTGTTTTTT. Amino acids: CSARKEYRDTGELFF.

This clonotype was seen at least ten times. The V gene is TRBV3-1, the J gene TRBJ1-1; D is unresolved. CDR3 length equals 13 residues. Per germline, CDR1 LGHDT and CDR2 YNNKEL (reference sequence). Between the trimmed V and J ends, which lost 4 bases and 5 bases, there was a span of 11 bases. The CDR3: CASSRFHATEAFF. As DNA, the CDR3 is TGTGCCAGCAGCCGATTTCATGCGACTGAAGCTTTCTTT.

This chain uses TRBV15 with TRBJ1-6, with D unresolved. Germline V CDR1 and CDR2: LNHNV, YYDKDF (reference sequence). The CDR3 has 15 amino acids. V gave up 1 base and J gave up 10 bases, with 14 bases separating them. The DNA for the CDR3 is TGTGCCACCAGCAGAGTCGCGGAGTGGCAATCACCCCTCCACTTT. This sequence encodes CATSRVAEWQSPLHF.

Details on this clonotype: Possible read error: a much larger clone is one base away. The CDR3 nucleotides are TGTGCCAGCAGTTGGACATCCCAGAGTGAAGCTTCCTTT. It yields the protein CASSWTSQSEASF. The rearrangement joins TRBV6-5 to TRBJ1-1, with D maybe TRBD1 (5 bases). CDR1 and CDR2 from the germline V gene are MNHEY and SVGAGI. The length of the CDR3 is 13 residues.

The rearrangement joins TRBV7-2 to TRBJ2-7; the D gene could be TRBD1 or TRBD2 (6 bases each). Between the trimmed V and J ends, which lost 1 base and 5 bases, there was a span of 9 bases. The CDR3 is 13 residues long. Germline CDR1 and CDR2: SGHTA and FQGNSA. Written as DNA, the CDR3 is TGTGCCAGCAGCTTAGTTGGGGGGCACGAGCAGTACGTC. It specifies CASSLVGGHEQYV.

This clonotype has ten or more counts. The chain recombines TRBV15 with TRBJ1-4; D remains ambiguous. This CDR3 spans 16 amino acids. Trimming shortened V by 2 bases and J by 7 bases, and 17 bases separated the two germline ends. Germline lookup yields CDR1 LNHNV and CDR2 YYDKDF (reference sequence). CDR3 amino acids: CATSRTRPSGSEKLFF. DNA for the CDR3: TGTGCCACCAGCAGAACCAGGCCCTCGGGGAGTGAAAAACTGTTTTTT.

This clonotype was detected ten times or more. The CDR3 DNA reads as TGCGCCAGCAGCAACCAACAAGAGAGTTACAGGGGAAGCACAGATACGCAGTATTTT. Its translation is CASSNQQESYRGSTDTQYF. V and J are TRBV10-1 and TRBJ2-3; the match to TRBD1 covers 7 bases. Trimming cost V 6 bases and J 0 bases; bases outside gene matches: 18. The CDR3 is 19 residues long. From germline, CDR1 is WNHNN and CDR2 SYGVQD (reference sequence).

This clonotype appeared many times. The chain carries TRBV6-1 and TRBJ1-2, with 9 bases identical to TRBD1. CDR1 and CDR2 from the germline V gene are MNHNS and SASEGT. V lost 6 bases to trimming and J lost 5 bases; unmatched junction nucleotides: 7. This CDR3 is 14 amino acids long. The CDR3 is CASSRDRVSYGYTF. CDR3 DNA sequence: TGTGCCAGCAGCCGGGACAGGGTATCGTATGGCTACACCTTC.

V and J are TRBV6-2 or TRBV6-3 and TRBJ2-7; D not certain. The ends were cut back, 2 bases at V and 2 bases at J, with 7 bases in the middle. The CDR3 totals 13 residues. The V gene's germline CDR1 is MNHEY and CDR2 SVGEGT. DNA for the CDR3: TGTGCCAGCAGTTACGGGAAGACCTACGAGCAGTACGTC. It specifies CASSYGKTYEQYV.

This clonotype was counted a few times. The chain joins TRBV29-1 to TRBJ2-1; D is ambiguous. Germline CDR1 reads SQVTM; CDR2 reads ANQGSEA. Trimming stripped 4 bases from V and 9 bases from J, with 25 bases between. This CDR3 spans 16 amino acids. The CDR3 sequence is CSVVLRTVPSEREQFF. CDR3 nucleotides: TGCAGCGTTGTTTTGCGGACCGTTCCCTCCGAACGTGAGCAGTTCTTC.

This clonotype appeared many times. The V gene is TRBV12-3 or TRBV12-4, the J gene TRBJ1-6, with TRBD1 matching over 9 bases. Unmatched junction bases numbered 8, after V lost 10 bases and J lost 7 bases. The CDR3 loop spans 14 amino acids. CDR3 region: CATTRGTGNSPLHF. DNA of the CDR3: TGTGCCACCACCCGGGGGACAGGGAATTCACCCCTCCACTTT.

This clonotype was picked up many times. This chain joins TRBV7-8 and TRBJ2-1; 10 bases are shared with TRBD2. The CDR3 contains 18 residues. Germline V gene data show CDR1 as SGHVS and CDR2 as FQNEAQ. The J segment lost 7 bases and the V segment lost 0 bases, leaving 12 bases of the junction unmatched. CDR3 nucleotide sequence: TGTGCCAGCAGCTTAGCGGTGACTCTAGCGGGAGTCCGGAATGAGCAGTTCTTC. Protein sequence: CASSLAVTLAGVRNEQFF.

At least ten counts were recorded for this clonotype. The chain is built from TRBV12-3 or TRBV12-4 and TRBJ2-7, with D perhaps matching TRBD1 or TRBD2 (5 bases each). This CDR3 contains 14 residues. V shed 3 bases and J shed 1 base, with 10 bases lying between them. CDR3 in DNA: TGTGCCAGCAGTTTCGGGGCCACTTCCTACGAGCAGTACTTC. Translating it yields CASSFGATSYEQYF.

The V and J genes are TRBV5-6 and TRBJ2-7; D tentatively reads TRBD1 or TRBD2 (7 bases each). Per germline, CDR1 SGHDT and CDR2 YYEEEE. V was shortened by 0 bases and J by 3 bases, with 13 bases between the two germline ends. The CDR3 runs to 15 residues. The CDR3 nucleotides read TGTGCCAGCAGCTTGGTCCAGGGGGGGGTCTACGAGCAGTACTTC. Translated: CASSLVQGGVYEQYF.

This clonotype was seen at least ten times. As DNA, the CDR3 is TGCAGTGCTAGAGAAACAGGGGAATTGACTGAAGCTTTCTTT. Its translation is CSARETGELTEAFF. V and J are TRBV20-1 and TRBJ1-1; 7 nucleotides line up with TRBD1. The germline V gene encodes CDR1 DFQATT and CDR2 SNEGSKA (reference sequence). V was clipped by 0 bases and J by 5 bases; unmatched bases: 6. The CDR3 runs 14 residues.

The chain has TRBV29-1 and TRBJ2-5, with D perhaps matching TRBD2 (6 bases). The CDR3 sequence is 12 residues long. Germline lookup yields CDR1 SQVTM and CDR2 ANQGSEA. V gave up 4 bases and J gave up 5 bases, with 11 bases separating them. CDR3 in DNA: TGCAGCGTTGGCGGGAACTTGGAGACCCAGTACTTC. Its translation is CSVGGNLETQYF.

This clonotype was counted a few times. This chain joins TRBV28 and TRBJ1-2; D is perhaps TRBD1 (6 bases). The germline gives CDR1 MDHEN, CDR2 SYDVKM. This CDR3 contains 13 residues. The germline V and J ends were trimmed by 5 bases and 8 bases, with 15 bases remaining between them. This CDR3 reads CASSIGGLRGYTF. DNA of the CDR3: TGTGCCAGCAGTATAGGGGGATTAAGGGGCTACACCTTC.